This is a list of T cell receptor beta chains from one sample in a study of PD-1 blockade in classical Hodgkin lymphoma. The data were produced by immunoSEQ multiplex PCR, yet TCRdb's version contains in-frame clones alone and is incomplete. The table lists fewer than 40,000 clones, approximately 94% of them singletons, with 2.3% in the top ten. Input material: peripheral blood mononuclear cells (PBMCs). The receptors come from a human donor with classical Hodgkin lymphoma. Both conserved end residues are part of each CDR3. Each record gives: J gene, CDR3 length, clone size, V gene, D gene, CDR3 DNA, CDR3 protein. D genes are given only for firm matches. Size is stated for part of the rows, as once, few or many counts, or as a class when the clone is expanded.

>TRBJ2-3|14|.|TRBV2|TRBD1
TGTGCCAGCAGTGACTCCGGGACAGGCCCCAAGCAGTATTTT
CASSDSGTGPKQYF
>TRBJ2-3|13|.|TRBV14|.
TGTGCCAGCAGCCAAGGGACGGAAGATACGCAGTATTTT
CASSQGTEDTQYF
>TRBJ1-5|15|.|TRBV27|.
TGTGCCAGCAGTTTATCGACGGGGGCTAATCAGCCCCAGCATTTT
CASSLSTGANQPQHF
>TRBJ1-2|17|.|TRBV27|TRBD1
TGTGCCAGCAGTGTTTCGGGACAGGGGTTGGGCCACTATGGCTACACCTTC
CASSVSGQGLGHYGYTF
>TRBJ2-1|14|.|TRBV14|.
TGTGCCAGCAGCCAAGGTGTAGGGTACTATGAGCAGTTCTTC
CASSQGVGYYEQFF
>TRBJ2-6|14|.|TRBV9|.
TGTGCCAGCACCGACCGCTCTGGGGCCAACGTCCTGACTTTC
CASTDRSGANVLTF
>TRBJ2-1|16|.|TRBV27|TRBD2
TGTGCCAGCAGTTCAGGACTAGACGATACCTACAATGAGCAGTTCTTC
CASSSGLDDTYNEQFF
>TRBJ1-5|15|.|TRBV5-1|.
TGCGCCAGCAGCGTTGGGACAACTTGGGGTCAGCCCCAGCATTTT
CASSVGTTWGQPQHF
>TRBJ1-5|15|.|TRBV28|TRBD1
TGTGCCAGCAGCTTGGGACAGGGGGCTCGACAGCCCCAGCATTTT
CASSLGQGARQPQHF
>TRBJ2-3|15|once|TRBV6-1|TRBD2
TGTGCCAGCAGCTTGGAGGTGGGAGGGACAGATACGCAGTATTTT
CASSLEVGGTDTQYF
>TRBJ1-1|15|.|TRBV18|TRBD1
TGTGCCAGCTCACCCCTGACAGGGCCCAACACTGAAGCTTTCTTT
CASSPLTGPNTEAFF
>TRBJ1-2|13|.|TRBV5-4|.
TGTGCCAGCAGCTTGGAACAGGGATATGGCTACACCTTC
CASSLEQGYGYTF
>TRBJ1-6|16|.|TRBV13|.
TGTGCCAGCAGCATCCCTTTAGGGGGGGGAGATTCACCCCTCCACTTT
CASSIPLGGGDSPLHF
>TRBJ2-1|18|.|TRBV19|TRBD2
TGTGCCAGTAGTATAGATCCCCGGCTAGCGGCCTACTACAATGAGCAGTTCTTC
CASSIDPRLAAYYNEQFF
>TRBJ2-2|13|.|TRBV5-1|.
TGCGCCAGCAGCTTGTGGACCGACGGGGAGCTGTTTTTT
CASSLWTDGELFF
>TRBJ2-3|16|.|TRBV5-6|TRBD2
TGTGCCAGCAGCTTAGGCGCGGGAGAGAGCACAGATACGCAGTATTTT
CASSLGAGESTDTQYF
>TRBJ2-1|16|.|TRBV28|.
TGTGCCAGCAGTTTATTGGAGTTGTACTCCTACAATGAGCAGTTCTTC
CASSLLELYSYNEQFF
>TRBJ2-7|15|.|TRBV11-2|.
TGTGCCAGCAGCTTGGGACCGAGGGGGTTCTACGAGCAGTACTTC
CASSLGPRGFYEQYF
>TRBJ1-2|15|.|TRBV28|.
TGTGCCAGCAGTTTAATGGAACGGCAGAACTATGGCTACACCTTC
CASSLMERQNYGYTF
>TRBJ2-7|15|.|TRBV7-9|.
TGTGCCAGCAGCTTAGACAGGGACCCGAACTACGAGCAGTACTTC
CASSLDRDPNYEQYF
>TRBJ2-3|15|few|TRBV5-1|.
TGCGCCAGCACCCGTGGTGGCGCGGCCACAGATACGCAGTATTTT
CASTRGGAATDTQYF
>TRBJ1-2|14|.|TRBV6-1|.
TGTGCCAGCAAGTTACAGTACCTGGATGGTGGCTACACCTTC
CASKLQYLDGGYTF
>TRBJ2-1|17|.|TRBV19|.
TGTGCCAGTAGTATAGATCGGCGATCCAACCCCCACAATGAGCAGTTCTTC
CASSIDRRSNPHNEQFF
>TRBJ2-1|16|.|TRBV5-1|TRBD1
TGCGCCAGCAGCTTGGCCCCCACGACAGGGGGAAATGAGCAGTTCTTC
CASSLAPTTGGNEQFF
>TRBJ2-4|15|once|TRBV28|.
TGTGCCAGCAGTTTCCCTTGGGGAGCCAAAAACATTCAGTACTTC
CASSFPWGAKNIQYF
>TRBJ2-1|14|.|TRBV7-3|.
TGTGCCAGCAGCCCCCAGGGGGCGGGGGATGAGCAGTTCTTC
CASSPQGAGDEQFF
>TRBJ2-7|13|.|TRBV28|.
TGTGCCAGCAGTCCCGGGACAAACTACGAGCAGTACTTC
CASSPGTNYEQYF
>TRBJ1-1|14|.|TRBV4-2|.
TGTGCCAGCAGCGAGTCCGGAGAAATCACTGAAGCTTTCTTT
CASSESGEITEAFF
>TRBJ1-1|14|.|TRBV2|.
TGTGCCAGCCCCGCGGGAGGACAGAACACTGAAGCTTTCTTT
CASPAGGQNTEAFF
>TRBJ2-1|15|.|TRBV6-1|TRBD2
TGTGCCAGCAGCTTGACTAGCGGGAGTGGAAATGAGCAGTTCTTC
CASSLTSGSGNEQFF
>TRBJ2-2|15|.|TRBV27|.
TGTGCCAGCAGTTCGGAACTTATGAACACCGGGGAGCTGTTTTTT
CASSSELMNTGELFF
>TRBJ1-2|13|.|TRBV30|.
TGTGCCTGCATGCCGAAAAACTCATATGGCTACACCTTC
CACMPKNSYGYTF
>TRBJ1-3|13|.|TRBV27|.
TGTGCCAGCAGTTTATCGTCAGGTGACACCATATATTTT
CASSLSSGDTIYF
>TRBJ2-3|16|once|TRBV5-4|.
TGTGCCAGCAGCCGCGTCGTCGCGAAAAAGGGAGATACGCAGTATTTT
CASSRVVAKKGDTQYF
>TRBJ2-1|17|.|TRBV28|TRBD2
TGTGCCAGCAGTTTATGGGAACTAGCGGGAGGGCCCGGTGAGCAGTTCTTC
CASSLWELAGGPGEQFF
>TRBJ1-1|13|.|TRBV5-1|.
TGCGCCAGCACCGGGCCCTCCGGGACTGAAGCTTTCTTT
CASTGPSGTEAFF
>TRBJ2-7|14|.|TRBV9|.
TGTGCCAGCAGCGTAGACCACGGTCCCTACGAGCAGTACTTC
CASSVDHGPYEQYF
>TRBJ1-1|14|.|TRBV29-1|.
TGCAGCGTCCCCACGGCGACCGACAACACTGAAGCTTTCTTT
CSVPTATDNTEAFF
>TRBJ1-1|14|.|TRBV6-5|.
TGTGCCACCCGGGCCGGACCCAGGGAGACTGAAGCTTTCTTT
CATRAGPRETEAFF
>TRBJ2-1|15|.|TRBV5-1|.
TGCGCCAGCGCTCTGGAGAACTCTCGTTACAATGAGCAGTTCTTC
CASALENSRYNEQFF
>TRBJ1-2|15|once|TRBV19|.
TGTGCCACCACCATGGACAGCCACCTATACTATGGCTACACCTTC
CATTMDSHLYYGYTF
>TRBJ1-2|17|.|TRBV19|.
TGTGCCAGTAGTATAGCTGAGAGGGGTCCGGGACCATCGGGCTACACCTTC
CASSIAERGPGPSGYTF
>TRBJ2-3|13|.|TRBV2|.
TGTGCCAGCGGTCTGACCCTCACAGATACGCAGTATTTT
CASGLTLTDTQYF
>TRBJ2-7|12|.|TRBV28|.
TGTGCCAGCAGTTTGATTGGGGGACTCAGGTACTTC
CASSLIGGLRYF
>TRBJ2-7|15|.|TRBV5-6|TRBD2
TGTGCCAGCAGCTTGCTAGCGGGAGAGGTATACGAGCAGTACTTC
CASSLLAGEVYEQYF
>TRBJ2-1|15|.|TRBV5-6|.
TGTGCCAGCAGCTTGAGGCCCCAGGGGAACAATGAGCAGTTCTTC
CASSLRPQGNNEQFF
>TRBJ2-7|15|.|TRBV28|.
TGTGCCAGCAGTTTAAGTGTGGGCCCGGGGCGCGAGCAGTACTTC
CASSLSVGPGREQYF
>TRBJ2-5|12|.|TRBV5-6|.
TGTGCCAGCAGCTTTCCTGGGGAGACCCAGTACTTC
CASSFPGETQYF
>TRBJ2-1|14|.|TRBV27|.
TGTGCCAGCTGGCGGGCAGGGGCTAGGAATGAGCAGTTCTTC
CASWRAGARNEQFF
>TRBJ1-2|13|.|TRBV19|.
TGTGCCAGTAGAGCGAGGGTGGACTATGGCTACACCTTC
CASRARVDYGYTF
>TRBJ1-3|14|.|TRBV27|.
TGTGCCAGCAGTTTATCACAGTCTGGAAACACCATATATTTT
CASSLSQSGNTIYF
>TRBJ1-4|16|.|TRBV5-1|.
TGCGCCAGCAGCCCCCAGCGGGACCGCTATAATGAAAAACTGTTTTTT
CASSPQRDRYNEKLFF
>TRBJ2-7|11|.|TRBV20-1|.
TGCAGTGCGCCTTCGGAATACGAGCAGTACTTC
CSAPSEYEQYF